The present entry profiles one TCR beta chain with its context. Its target is unknown. The sample belongs to a study of CD8 T cells in ankylosing spondylitis. Per germline, CDR1 ENHRY and CDR2 SYGVKD. The CDR3 length is 15 residues. J gave up 8 bases and V 7 bases, and 12 bases lay outside the gene matches. Molecular-barcoded quantitative 5'-RACE produced these TCR beta libraries. TCRdb re-called the 5' RACE reads through MiXCR, storing one row per CDR3 protein. The sample has hundreds of thousands of distinct CDR3 sequences, roughly a third seen once; the top ten hold around 4.5%. General observations from the study: Existing reports had already noted some motif variants in reactive arthritis synovial fluid and blood. The study identified a TCR beta motif of roughly eight highly homologous variants that appeared characteristic of ankylosing spondylitis blood. Researchers reportedly found disease-linked clones significantly enriched in matched ankylosing spondylitis synovial fluid.

Sequenced input: blood, either unsorted or a sorted T cell fraction (not recorded which). The sequence was obtained from a male donor with ankylosing spondylitis or in good health (not recorded which). The chain combines TRBV10-3 with TRBJ1-2; TRBD1 matches at 11 bases. The CDR3 region is CAITQTGQGASGYTF. The CDR3 nucleotides are TGTGCCATCACTCAAACAGGACAGGGGGCGAGCGGCTACACCTTC.